This T cell receptor (beta chain) came from a study of T cells after yellow fever vaccination. Study-wide results and caveats: Researchers cautioned that FACS-sorted repertoires could harbor abundant clonotypes contaminating from the bulk population. Among all clonotypes, a small share was observed in both CD4 and CD8 compartments.

There are a few counts of this clonotype. Its target is unknown. This CDR3 has 15 residues. Germline CDR1 and CDR2: LGHNA and YSLEER. Trimming left V 0 bases short and J 9 bases short, with 12 bases between. TCRdb reprocessed the 5' RACE reads via MiXCR and lists one record per CDR3 protein. The sample shows about 430,000 distinct CDR3 sequences, 18% of them seen only once. The starting material was PBMCs, obtained before the yellow fever booster vaccination. This receptor was taken from a young man who received the YFV17D yellow fever vaccine. The chain has TRBV4-3 and TRBJ1-6; D perhaps matches TRBD1 (5 bases). CDR3 loop: CASSQDRRGRSPLHF. CDR3 nucleotides: TGCGCCAGCAGCCAAGATCGGCGGGGCCGTTCACCCCTCCACTTT.